The clone carrying this T cell receptor (beta chain) was picked up a small number of times. The antigen is undetermined. Construction of the TCR beta libraries employed iRepertoire HTBI primers in conjunction with Arm-PCR of CDR3 regions. A single record per CDR3 protein comes from TCRdb applying MiXCR to the multiplex PCR reads. The repertoire holds 500,000 to 700,000 distinct CDR3 sequences, with under 20% as singletons. Documented time point: newly diagnosed GD, antithyroid drugs for less than 3 months. PBMC RNA served as the TCR library source. Trimming left V 3 bases short and J 0 bases short, with 11 bases between. This CDR3 has 14 residues. In germline, CDR1 is SQVTM, CDR2 ANQGSEA. The data were taken from a study of regulatory T cells in long-lasting Graves disease. Notes on the study in general: Persistent Graves' cases showed lower TCR diversity than newly diagnosed cases.

The data were also submitted as part of a second study, on T cells in Graves' hyperthyroidism and ophthalmopathy. That source adds: Stability of Graves' hyperthyroidism was defined as absent ophthalmopathy progression within 18 months. Carried out on the TCR CDR3, a first-round RT-PCR used the HTBI primer set.

The sequence derives from a woman between 25 and 40 years old with Graves disease. The chain recombines TRBV29-1 with TRBJ1-2, with D possibly being TRBD1 (6 bases). Material: peripheral blood mononuclear cells (PBMCs), obtained at new diagnosis, from a patient treated with antithyroid drugs. CDR3 coding DNA: TGCAGCGTTGATCAGGCAGGGGCTAACTATGGCTACACCTTC. Its translation: CSVDQAGANYGYTF.